This T cell receptor (beta chain) originates from a study of PD-L1 blockade in urothelial cancer. Study in general: Each blood sample yielded a median of about 150,000 T cells. Findings and limits, study-wide: Blood clones associated with the tumor expanded more at 3 weeks in durable-benefit patients.

Produced via immunoSEQ multiplex PCR; TCRdb's table is partial and in-frame only. This table has tens of thousands of clones, 81% appearing once. Worth noting for this clone: Its antigen is as yet unknown.

Time point: pretreatment peripheral blood. There are 13 residues in the CDR3. Deletions cut 6 bases from V and 4 bases from J, with 12 bases between. Looked up from germline, CDR1 is SGHVS and CDR2 is FNYEAQ. This rearrangement joins TRBV7-6 to TRBJ1-2, with D perhaps matching TRBD1 (5 bases). This clonotype was sampled from a man aged 65-85 years with urothelial cancer. The sample in question was PBMCs, obtained around atezolizumab (anti-PD-L1) treatment. The CDR3 reads CASRRGGGYGYTF. The DNA of the CDR3 is TGTGCCAGCAGGCGCGGGGGAGGCTATGGCTACACCTTC.